This T cell receptor (beta chain) was sequenced in a study of CD8 T cells in ankylosing spondylitis (TCRdb year 2017). About the full investigation: To find TCR variants linked to disease, the study profiled T cell receptor beta repertoires in ankylosing spondylitis patients and healthy donors. The full study cohort comprised 25 ankylosing spondylitis patients and 85 to 120 healthy donors. Peripheral blood was sampled, and synovial fluid was additionally collected from ankylosing spondylitis patients. Results and caveats for the whole study, not just this receptor: Blood from ankylosing spondylitis patients appeared to be characterized by a TCR beta motif composed of about eight highly homologous amino acid variants. The disease-linked clones had a CD8+ phenotype and were found at relatively low frequencies in peripheral blood. The disease-linked clones were reported as significantly enriched in matched synovial fluid samples from ankylosing spondylitis patients. Some TCR beta motif variants had previously been reported in synovial fluid and blood of reactive arthritis patients, which suggested common disease-initiation mechanisms.

With regard to this clonotype: The clone's antigen remains unknown. Base qualities are not at hand, and no much larger clone is one base apart.

Sequencer: Illumina HiSeq 2500. TCR beta libraries were prepared by quantitative 5'-RACE with molecular barcodes. For the original study's pipeline: To identify disease-linked TCR variants, a new computational method was used, one built on a probabilistic model of VDJ rearrangement. TCRdb ran its own pipeline on the public reads, namely fastp trimming at Q25 and MiXCR clone calling, and kept in-frame beta chains. Each record represents a unique CDR3 protein, reported with the most common genes and DNA among its rows. TCRdb's processing, not the authors' own work, is the source of the V and J calls. The sample contains approximately 260,000 distinct CDR3 sequences, around 9.1% of them found a single time. Nearly 7% of the sample is held by the ten biggest clonotypes. The sequenced sample consisted of blood, either unsorted or a sorted T cell fraction (not recorded which). The TCR sequence derives from a male donor with ankylosing spondylitis or in good health (not recorded which).

The CDR3 reads as follows: CASSYSGLDLYEQYF. The DNA sequence is TGTGCCAGCAGCTACTCGGGACTAGACCTTTACGAGCAGTACTTC. Recombination connected TRBV5-5 to TRBJ2-7, and 8 junction bases match TRBD2. Here V drops 3 bases and J drops 4 bases, and the junction holds 9 bases not matched to any gene. CDR1 and CDR2, per the germline V gene (reference sequence), are SGHKS and YYEKEE. The cysteine opens and the phenylalanine closes a CDR3 of 15 amino acids. Only the CDR3 portion is preserved as DNA: 45 bases, with reading frame beginning at the first base.